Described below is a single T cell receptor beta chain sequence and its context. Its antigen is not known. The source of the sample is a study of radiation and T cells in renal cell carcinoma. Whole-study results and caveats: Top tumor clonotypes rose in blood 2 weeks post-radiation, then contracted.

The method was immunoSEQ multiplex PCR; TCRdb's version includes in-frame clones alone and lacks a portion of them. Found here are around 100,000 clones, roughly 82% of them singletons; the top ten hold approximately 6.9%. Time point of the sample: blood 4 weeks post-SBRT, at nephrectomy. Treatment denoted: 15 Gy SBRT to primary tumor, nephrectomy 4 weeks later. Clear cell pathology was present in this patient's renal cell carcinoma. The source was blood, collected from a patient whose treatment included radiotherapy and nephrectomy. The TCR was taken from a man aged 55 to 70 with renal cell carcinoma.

CDR3 region: CASSVVAGGSYNEQFF. The CDR3 region has the DNA TGTGCCAGCAGCGTAGTTGCGGGAGGGTCCTACAATGAGCAGTTCTTC. J is TRBJ2-1 and V is TRBV9; 9 positions agree with TRBD2. J gave up 1 base and V 0 bases, and 2 bases lay outside the gene matches. The CDR3 is 16 amino acids. The germline V gene encodes CDR1 SGDLS and CDR2 YYNGEE.